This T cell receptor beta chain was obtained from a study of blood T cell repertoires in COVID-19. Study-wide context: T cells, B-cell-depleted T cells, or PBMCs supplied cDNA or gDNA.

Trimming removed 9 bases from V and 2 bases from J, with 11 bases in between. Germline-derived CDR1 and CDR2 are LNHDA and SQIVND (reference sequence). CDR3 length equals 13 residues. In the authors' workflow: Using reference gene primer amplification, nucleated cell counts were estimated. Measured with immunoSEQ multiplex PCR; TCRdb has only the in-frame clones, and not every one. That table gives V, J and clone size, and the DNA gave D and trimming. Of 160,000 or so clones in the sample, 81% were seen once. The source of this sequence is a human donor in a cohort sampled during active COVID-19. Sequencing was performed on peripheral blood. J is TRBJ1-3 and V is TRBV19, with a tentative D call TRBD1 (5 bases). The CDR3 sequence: CASQGFAGNTIYF. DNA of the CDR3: TGTGCCAGCCAGGGTTTCGCTGGAAACACCATATATTTT.